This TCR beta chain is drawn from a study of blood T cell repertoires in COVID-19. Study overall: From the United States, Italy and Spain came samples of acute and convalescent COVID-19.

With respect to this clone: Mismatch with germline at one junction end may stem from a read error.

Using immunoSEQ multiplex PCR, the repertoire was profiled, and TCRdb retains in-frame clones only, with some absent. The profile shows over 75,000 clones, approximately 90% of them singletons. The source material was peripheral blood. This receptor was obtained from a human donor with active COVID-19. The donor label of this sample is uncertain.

Written as DNA, the CDR3 is TGTGCCAGCATTGAAGGTTTCGCTAACTATGGCTACACCTTC. Translating it yields CASIEGFANYGYTF. The genes are TRBV2 and TRBJ1-2; D unresolved. Germline V CDR1 and CDR2: SNHLY, FYNNEI. The CDR3 is 14 residues long.